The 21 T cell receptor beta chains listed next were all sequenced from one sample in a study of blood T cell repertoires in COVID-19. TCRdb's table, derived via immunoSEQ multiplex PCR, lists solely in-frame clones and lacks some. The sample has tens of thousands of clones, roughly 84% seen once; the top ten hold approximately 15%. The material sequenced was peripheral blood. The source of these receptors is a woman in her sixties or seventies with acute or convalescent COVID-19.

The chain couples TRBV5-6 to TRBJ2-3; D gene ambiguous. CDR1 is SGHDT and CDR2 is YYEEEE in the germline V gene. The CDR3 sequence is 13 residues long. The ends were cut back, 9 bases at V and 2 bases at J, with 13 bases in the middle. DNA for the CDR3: TGTGCCACCACTTTGCCCAACACAGATACGCAGTATTTT. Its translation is CATTLPNTDTQYF.

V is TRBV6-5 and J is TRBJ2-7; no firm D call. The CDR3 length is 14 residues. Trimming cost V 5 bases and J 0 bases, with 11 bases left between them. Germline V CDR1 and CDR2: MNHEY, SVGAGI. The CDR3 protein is CASSPQSSSYEQYV. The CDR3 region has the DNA TGTGCCAGCAGTCCACAGTCGAGCTCCTACGAGCAGTACGTC.

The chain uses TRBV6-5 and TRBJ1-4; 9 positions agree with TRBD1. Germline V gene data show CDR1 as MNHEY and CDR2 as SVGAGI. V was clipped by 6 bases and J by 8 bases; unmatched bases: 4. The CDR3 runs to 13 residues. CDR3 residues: CASRTTGGEKLFF. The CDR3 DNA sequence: TGTGCCAGCAGGACGACAGGGGGAGAAAAACTGTTTTTT.

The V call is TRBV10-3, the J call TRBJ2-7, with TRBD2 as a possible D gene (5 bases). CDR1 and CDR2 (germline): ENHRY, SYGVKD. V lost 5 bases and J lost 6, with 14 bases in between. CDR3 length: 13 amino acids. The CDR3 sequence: CAISPAAEGEQYV. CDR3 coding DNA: TGTGCCATCAGTCCCGCAGCCGAGGGCGAGCAGTACGTC.

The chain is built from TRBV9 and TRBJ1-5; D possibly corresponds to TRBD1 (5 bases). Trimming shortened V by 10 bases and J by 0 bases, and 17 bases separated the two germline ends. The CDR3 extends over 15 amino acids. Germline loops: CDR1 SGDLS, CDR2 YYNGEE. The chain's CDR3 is CASAAGLYSNQPQHF. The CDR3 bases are TGTGCCTCCGCGGCGGGACTTTATAGCAATCAGCCCCAGCATTTT.

The CDR3 is CASSHRSGTGGPDEQFF. CDR3 sequence (DNA): TGCGCCAGCAGCCATAGATCCGGAACGGGAGGGCCCGATGAGCAGTTCTTC. V gene TRBV4-3 combines with J gene TRBJ2-1, with 8 bases lining up with TRBD2. V was pared by 3 bases and J by 8 bases, with 15 bases of the junction left unmatched. Looked up from germline, CDR1 is LGHNA and CDR2 is YSLEER. The CDR3 covers 17 residues.

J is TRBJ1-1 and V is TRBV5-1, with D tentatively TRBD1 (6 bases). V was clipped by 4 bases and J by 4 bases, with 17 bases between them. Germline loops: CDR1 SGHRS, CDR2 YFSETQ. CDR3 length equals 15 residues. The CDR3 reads CASSTVQGMGTEAFF. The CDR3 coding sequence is TGCGCCAGCAGCACAGTACAGGGAATGGGCACTGAAGCTTTCTTT.

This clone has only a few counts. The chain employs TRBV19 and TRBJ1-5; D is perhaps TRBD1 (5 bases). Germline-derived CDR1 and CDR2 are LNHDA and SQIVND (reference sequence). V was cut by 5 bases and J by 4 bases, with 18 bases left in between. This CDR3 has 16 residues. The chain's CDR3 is CASSQTGTFLNQPQHF. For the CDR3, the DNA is TGTGCCAGTAGTCAGACCGGGACTTTTTTAAATCAGCCCCAGCATTTT.

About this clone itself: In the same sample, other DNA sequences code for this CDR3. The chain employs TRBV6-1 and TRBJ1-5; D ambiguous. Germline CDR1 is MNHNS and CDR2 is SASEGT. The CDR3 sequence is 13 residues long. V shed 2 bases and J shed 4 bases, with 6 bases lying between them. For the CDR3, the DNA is TGTGCCAGCAGTGAACAGGTGAATCAGCCCCAGCATTTT. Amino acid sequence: CASSEQVNQPQHF.

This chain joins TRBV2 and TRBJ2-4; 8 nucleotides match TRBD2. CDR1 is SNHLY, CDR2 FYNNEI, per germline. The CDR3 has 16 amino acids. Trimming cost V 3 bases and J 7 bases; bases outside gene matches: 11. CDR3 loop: CASSEPSGLSRNIQYF. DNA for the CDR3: TGTGCCAGCAGTGAGCCTAGCGGGTTATCACGGAACATTCAGTACTTC.

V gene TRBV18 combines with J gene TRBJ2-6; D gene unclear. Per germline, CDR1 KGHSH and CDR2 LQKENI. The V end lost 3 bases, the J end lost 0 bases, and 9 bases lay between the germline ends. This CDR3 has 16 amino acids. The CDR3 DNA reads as TGTGCCAGCTCACCCATCTCCAGCTCTGGGGCCAACGTCCTGACTTTC. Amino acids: CASSPISSSGANVLTF.

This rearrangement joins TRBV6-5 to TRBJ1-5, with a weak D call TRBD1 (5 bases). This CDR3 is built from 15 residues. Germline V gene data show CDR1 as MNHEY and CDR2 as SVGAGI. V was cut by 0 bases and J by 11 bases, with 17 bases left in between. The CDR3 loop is CASSYSGRASSAQHF. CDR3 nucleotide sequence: TGTGCCAGCAGTTACTCCGGCAGGGCCTCTTCGGCCCAGCATTTT.

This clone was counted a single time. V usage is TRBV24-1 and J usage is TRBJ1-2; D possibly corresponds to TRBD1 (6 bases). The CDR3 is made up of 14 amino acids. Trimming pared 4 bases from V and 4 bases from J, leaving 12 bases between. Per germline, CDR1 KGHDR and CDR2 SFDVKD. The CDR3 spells CATSDRQDRYGYTF. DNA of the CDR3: TGTGCCACCAGTGACCGACAGGACCGCTATGGCTACACCTTC.

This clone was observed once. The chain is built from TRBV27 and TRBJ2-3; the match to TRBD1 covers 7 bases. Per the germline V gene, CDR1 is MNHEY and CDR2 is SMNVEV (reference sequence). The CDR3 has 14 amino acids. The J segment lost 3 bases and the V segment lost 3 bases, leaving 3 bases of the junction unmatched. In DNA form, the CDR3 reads TGTGCCAGCAGTTTTGGCAGGGGGACAGATACGCAGTATTTT. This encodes CASSFGRGTDTQYF.

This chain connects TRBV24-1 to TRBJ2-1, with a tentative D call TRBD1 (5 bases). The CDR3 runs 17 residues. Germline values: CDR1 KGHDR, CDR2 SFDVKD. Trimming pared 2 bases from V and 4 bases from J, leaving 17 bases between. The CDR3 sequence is CATSDWGQGSLYNEQFF. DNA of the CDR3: TGTGCCACCAGTGATTGGGGTCAGGGATCGCTTTACAATGAGCAGTTCTTC.

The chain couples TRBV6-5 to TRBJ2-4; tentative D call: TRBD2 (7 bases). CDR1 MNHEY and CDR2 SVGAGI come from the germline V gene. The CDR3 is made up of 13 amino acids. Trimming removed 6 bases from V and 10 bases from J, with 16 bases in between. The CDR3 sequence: CASSLRGAPIQYF. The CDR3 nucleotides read TGTGCCAGCAGCCTTCGGGGGGCCCCTATTCAGTACTTC.

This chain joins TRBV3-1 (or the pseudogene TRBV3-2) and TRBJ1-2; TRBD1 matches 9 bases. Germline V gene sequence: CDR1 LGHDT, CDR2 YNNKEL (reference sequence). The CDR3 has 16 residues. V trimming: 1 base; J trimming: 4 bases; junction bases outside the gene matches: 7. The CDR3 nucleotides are TGTGCCAGCAGCCAAGTAGGGACAGGGCGTGGCTATGGCTACACCTTC. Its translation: CASSQVGTGRGYGYTF.

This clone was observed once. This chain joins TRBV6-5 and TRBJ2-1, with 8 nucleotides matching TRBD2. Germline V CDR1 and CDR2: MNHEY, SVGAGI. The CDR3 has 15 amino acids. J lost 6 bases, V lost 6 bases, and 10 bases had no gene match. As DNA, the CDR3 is TGTGCCAGCAGAACGGCGGGCGGGAGGCGCAATGAGCAGTTCTTC. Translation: CASRTAGGRRNEQFF.

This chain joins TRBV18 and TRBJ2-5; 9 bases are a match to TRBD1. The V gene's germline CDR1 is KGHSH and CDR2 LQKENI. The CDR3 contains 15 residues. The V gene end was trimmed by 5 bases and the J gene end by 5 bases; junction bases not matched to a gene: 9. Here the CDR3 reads CASSSGDRATETQYF. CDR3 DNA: TGTGCCAGCTCATCTGGGGACAGGGCGACGGAGACCCAGTACTTC.

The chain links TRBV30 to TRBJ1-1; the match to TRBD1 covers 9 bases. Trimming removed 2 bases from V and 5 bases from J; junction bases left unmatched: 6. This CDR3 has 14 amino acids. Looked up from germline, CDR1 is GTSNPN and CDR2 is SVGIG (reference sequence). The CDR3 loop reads CAWSLQGARTEAFF. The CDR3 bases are TGTGCCTGGAGTCTACAGGGGGCGCGTACTGAAGCTTTCTTT.

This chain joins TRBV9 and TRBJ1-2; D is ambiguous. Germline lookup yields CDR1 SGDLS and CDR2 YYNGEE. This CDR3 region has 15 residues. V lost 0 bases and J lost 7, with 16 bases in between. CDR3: CASSVDSGFASGYTF. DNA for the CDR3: TGTGCCAGCAGCGTAGACTCGGGGTTCGCTAGTGGCTACACCTTC.